This TCR beta chain was recorded in a study of blood T cell repertoires in COVID-19. CDR3 length: 13 residues. V was trimmed by 6 bases and J by 1 base, leaving 12 bases between them. Germline V gene lookup returns CDR1 SQVTM and CDR2 ANQGSEA. Only in-frame clones appear in the TCRdb table, and some are missing; sequencing was by immunoSEQ multiplex PCR. This sample carries fewer than 400,000 clones, under 90% of them seen once, and the ten largest clones take around 1.9%. The chain has TRBV29-1 and TRBJ2-5; D remains ambiguous. The sequence came from a woman in her 30s with COVID-19, enrolled during active disease. The sequenced sample consisted of peripheral blood. In DNA form, the CDR3 reads TGCAGCGTCAACCTCCGGGTCCAAGAGACCCAGTACTTC. Encoded protein: CSVNLRVQETQYF.